The next 8 T cell receptor beta chains were all read from a single sample in a study of PD-1 blockade in mismatch repair-deficient tumors. Produced via immunoSEQ multiplex PCR; TCRdb's table is partial and in-frame only. Of approximately 110,000 clones in the sample, roughly 80% were seen once. This sample comprised peripheral blood, obtained 60 weeks after starting pembrolizumab. The source is an adult with mismatch repair-deficient cancer.

The sample holds one count of this clone. V gene TRBV14 combines with J gene TRBJ2-1, with D possibly being TRBD2 (6 bases). The CDR3 is 16 residues long. CDR1 SGHDN and CDR2 FVKESK come from the germline V gene. Between the trimmed V and J ends, which lost 4 bases and 0 bases, there was a span of 13 bases. CDR3: CASSLQGGSSYNEQFF. CDR3 coding DNA: TGTGCCAGCAGCCTCCAGGGAGGAAGCTCCTACAATGAGCAGTTCTTC.

On this clone itself: Within the sample, other DNA sequences also encode this same CDR3. V gene TRBV7-3 combines with J gene TRBJ1-1; a weak D match, TRBD1 (5 bases). This CDR3 spans 14 amino acids. The V end lost 6 bases, the J end lost 5 bases, and 16 bases lay between the germline ends. CDR1 and CDR2 from the germline V gene are SGHTA and FQGTGA. This CDR3 reads CASSLNTGGTEAFF. CDR3 bases: TGTGCCAGCAGTTTGAATACCGGGGGGACTGAAGCTTTCTTT.

The J gene is TRBJ2-1, the V gene TRBV4-1; 14 bases are shared with TRBD2. This CDR3 is 15 amino acids long. CDR1 is MGHRA, CDR2 YSYEKL, per germline. The trim removed 4 bases at V and 8 bases at J, leaving 4 bases unmatched. CDR3 sequence reads: CASSPGTSGSDEQFF. The CDR3 DNA sequence: TGCGCCAGCAGCCCTGGGACTAGCGGGAGCGATGAGCAGTTCTTC.

This chain connects TRBV11-2 to TRBJ2-1, with 7 bases that match TRBD2. The junction had 5 bases not matched to a gene; V was cut back by 0 bases and J by 12 bases. Germline V gives CDR1 SGHAT, CDR2 FQNNGV. This CDR3 contains 13 residues. The CDR3 DNA sequence: TGTGCCAGCAGCTTAGACAGTCAGCGGGGGCAGTTCTTC. Protein: CASSLDSQRGQFF.

This rearrangement joins TRBV19 to TRBJ2-3, with 10 bases aligning to TRBD1. This CDR3 is 12 amino acids long. Germline assignment: CDR1 LNHDA and CDR2 SQIVND (reference sequence). The trim removed 10 bases at V and 10 bases at J, leaving 8 bases unmatched. CDR3 protein: CATGQGDESQYF. CDR3 sequence (DNA): TGTGCCACCGGACAGGGGGACGAATCGCAGTATTTT.

The table lists this clone with a count of one. J is TRBJ1-2 and V is TRBV6-5; perhaps TRBD1 as D (5 bases). This CDR3 is 11 amino acids long. Germline loops: CDR1 MNHEY, CDR2 SVGAGI. Between the trimmed V and J ends, which lost 7 bases and 8 bases, there was a span of 11 bases. The CDR3 DNA sequence: TGTGCCAGCAACCGGGGGACCGGCTACACCTTC. Translation gives CASNRGTGYTF.

The CDR3 is CASSSPGVEREKLFF. The CDR3, as DNA: TGTGCCAGCAGCTCCCCGGGGGTCGAACGGGAAAAACTGTTTTTT. The gene calls are TRBV11-3 and TRBJ1-4; D possibly corresponds to TRBD1 (5 bases). CDR1 SGHNT and CDR2 YENEEA come from the germline V gene. The V and J ends lost 4 bases and 8 bases respectively, with 17 bases between them. This CDR3 has 15 amino acids.

This sequence joins TRBV28 and TRBJ2-6; the D call may be TRBD1 or TRBD2 (5 bases each). V lost 5 bases to trimming and J lost 5 bases, with 22 bases between them. The germline CDR1 and CDR2 sequences are MDHEN and SYDVKM. The CDR3 extends over 18 amino acids. CDR3 sequence reads: CASSETGTPTPWANVLTF. The CDR3 region has the DNA TGTGCCAGCAGTGAAACCGGGACGCCTACTCCTTGGGCCAACGTCCTGACTTTC.